The TCR beta chain described here comes from a study of T cell responses to AZD1222 COVID-19 vaccine. Study-wide results and caveats: Two doses of AZD1222 preceded a rise in Spike-specific TCR breadth and depth.

The protocol was immunoSEQ multiplex PCR, while the TCRdb copy is restricted to in-frame clones and leaves out a portion. The sample includes about 180,000 clones, roughly 92% seen only once; the top ten take 2% to 3%. This clone was seen only once. Its antigen remains unidentified. Trimming removed 6 bases at V and 1 base at J, with 13 bases between. The germline V gene encodes CDR1 LGHDT and CDR2 YNNKEL (reference sequence). CDR3 length equals 15 residues. The sequences come from peripheral blood, collected on day 0 of AZD1222 vaccination. This chain links TRBV3-1 (or the pseudogene TRBV3-2) with TRBJ2-1, with D maybe TRBD2 (6 bases). This TCR derives from an adult in good health. The CDR3 protein is CASSTEGLSYNEQFF. CDR3 DNA sequence: TGTGCCAGCAGTACGGAGGGTCTTTCCTACAATGAGCAGTTCTTC.